A selection of T cell receptor beta chains follows, all from one sample in a study of metastatic and nonmetastatic thyroid tumors. TCRdb re-clonotyped the PCR reads via MiXCR. The table has fewer than 20,000 clones, about a fifth seen once. Sequencing was performed on tumor tissue. The receptors were sampled from a female donor with papillary thyroid cancer or a benign thyroid nodule (not recorded which). Some clones in this sample may be carry-over from other donors' samples. Each CDR3 is given with its conserved first and last residue. A D gene is named only where the DNA matches it firmly. A row's size may be missing; if present it is once, few, many or a size class.

d_call j_call v_call clone_size cdr3_aa cdr3_nt
. TRBJ1-1 TRBV5-4 many CASSYGGREAFF TGTGCCAGCAGCTACGGGGGCAGGGAAGCTTTCTTT
TRBD2 TRBJ2-7 TRBV20-1 medium-sized CSARDRGLADPYEQYF TGCAGTGCTAGAGATCGGGGACTAGCGGATCCCTACGAGCAGTACTTC
. TRBJ1-6 TRBV28 many CASQVLGSPLHF TGTGCCAGCCAGGTTTTGGGTTCACCCCTCCACTTT
. TRBJ2-3 TRBV28 many CASSFVAGTDTQYF TGTGCCAGCAGTTTCGTAGCGGGCACAGATACGCAGTATTTT
TRBD1 TRBJ1-5 TRBV28 many CASSSGQGGRLNQPQHF TGTGCCAGCAGTTCGGGACAGGGGGGGAGGTTGAATCAGCCCCAGCATTTT
TRBD2 TRBJ2-1 TRBV27 many CASSRQAGAGGNNEQFF TGTGCCAGCAGCCGGCAAGCGGGAGCTGGGGGAAACAATGAGCAGTTCTTC
. TRBJ2-7 TRBV6-1 . CASSERGSYEQYF TGTGCCAGCAGTGAGAGGGGCTCCTACGAGCAGTACTTC
. TRBJ1-1 TRBV28 few CASSLGANTEAFF TGTGCCAGCAGTTTGGGAGCTAACACTGAAGCTTTCTTT
. TRBJ2-7 TRBV5-1 many CASSLAPGLGVYEQYF TGCGCCAGCAGCTTGGCTCCCGGTCTAGGCGTCTACGAGCAGTACTTC
. TRBJ1-2 TRBV7-9 many CASSLENFDGYTF TGTGCCAGCAGCTTAGAGAATTTCGATGGCTACACCTTC
. TRBJ1-2 TRBV29-1 many CSVAWESNYGYTF TGCAGCGTGGCCTGGGAGTCTAACTATGGCTACACCTTC
TRBD1 TRBJ1-4 TRBV5-1 medium-sized CASRRDRGGEKLFF TGCGCCAGCAGACGGGACAGGGGTGGAGAAAAACTGTTTTTT
. TRBJ1-6 TRBV27 few CASSLARTANSPLHF TGTGCCAGCAGTTTAGCTCGGACAGCTAATTCACCCCTCCACTTT
TRBD1 TRBJ2-7 TRBV11-3 . CASSPWGTGYEHYF TGTGCCAGCAGCCCATGGGGGACAGGCTATGAGCATTACTTC
TRBD1 TRBJ1-1 TRBV2 . CASKKTQQGGTEAFF TGTGCCAGCAAAAAAACTCAACAGGGGGGCACTGAAGCTTTCTTT
. TRBJ2-5 TRBV12-3/TRBV12-4 many CASSRTAGGETQYF TGTGCCAGCAGTAGGACAGCCGGGGGGGAGACCCAGTACTTC
. TRBJ2-5 TRBV12-3/TRBV12-4 . CASSYSDIVNTQYF TGTGCCAGCAGTTACTCCGACATCGTGAATACCCAGTACTTC
. TRBJ1-3 TRBV30 many CASPSETQTGIYF TGTGCCTCCCCGAGTGAGACCCAGACGGGCATATATTTT
. TRBJ2-7 TRBV28 many CASSGLASANEQYF TGTGCCAGCAGTGGTCTAGCGTCGGCTAACGAGCAGTACTTC
TRBD1 TRBJ2-5 TRBV12-3/TRBV12-4 many CASSFTGGMETQYF TGTGCCAGCAGTTTTACAGGGGGCATGGAGACCCAGTACTTC
. TRBJ2-3 TRBV18 many CASSPSTQQADTQYF TGTGCCAGCTCACCTTCAACGCAACAGGCAGATACGCAGTATTTT
TRBD2 TRBJ2-3 TRBV6-5 . CSISPGIAGGPTDTQYF TGTTCCATCAGCCCCGGGATAGCGGGAGGCCCCACAGATACGCAGTATTTT
. TRBJ2-5 TRBV6-2/TRBV6-3 many CASSFPPETQYF TGTGCCAGCAGTTTCCCTCCAGAGACCCAGTACTTC
. TRBJ1-1 TRBV10-3 few CAISESIQGFLAEAFF TGTGCCATCAGTGAGTCGATCCAGGGATTTTTGGCTGAAGCTTTCTTT
. TRBJ1-2 TRBV4-2 medium-sized CASSQDRGSYGYTF TGTGCCAGCAGCCAAGATCGAGGCTCTTATGGCTACACCTTC
TRBD2 TRBJ2-7 TRBV6-1 many CASSQPPQRGNYEQYF TGTGCCAGCAGTCAACCACCCCAGCGGGGCAACTACGAGCAGTACTTC
TRBD2 TRBJ2-3 TRBV27 many CASSLRLAAGLADTQYF TGTGCCAGCAGTTTAAGACTAGCGGCAGGTCTCGCAGATACGCAGTATTTT
. TRBJ1-2 TRBV29-1 many CSVDWGYGYTF TGCAGCGTTGATTGGGGGTATGGCTACACCTTC